This T cell receptor (beta chain) was found in a study of STAT5B mutations in CD4+ large granular lymphocyte leukemia. General study points: Compared with healthy controls (2/35), patient top clones favored TRBV06 (8/27).

There are a few counts of this clone. Its antigen is unidentified. A junction boundary mismatches the germline segment, possibly from a read error. Assay: immunoSEQ multiplex PCR; the TCRdb copy retains only in-frame clones and omits some. The data hold approximately 32,000 clones, with about 71% observed a single time. Per the germline V gene, CDR1 is SGHRS and CDR2 is YFSETQ. The CDR3 totals 15 residues. The rearrangement joins TRBV5-1 to TRBJ2-7; TRBD1 aligns across 7 bases. The specimen was CD4+ T cells from blood buffy coats. The TCR sequence derives from a human donor in good health. This CDR3 is CASRLGTDSMGEQYF. The CDR3 DNA reads as TGCGCCAGCAGGTTGGGGACAGATTCGATGGGCGAGCAGTACTTC.